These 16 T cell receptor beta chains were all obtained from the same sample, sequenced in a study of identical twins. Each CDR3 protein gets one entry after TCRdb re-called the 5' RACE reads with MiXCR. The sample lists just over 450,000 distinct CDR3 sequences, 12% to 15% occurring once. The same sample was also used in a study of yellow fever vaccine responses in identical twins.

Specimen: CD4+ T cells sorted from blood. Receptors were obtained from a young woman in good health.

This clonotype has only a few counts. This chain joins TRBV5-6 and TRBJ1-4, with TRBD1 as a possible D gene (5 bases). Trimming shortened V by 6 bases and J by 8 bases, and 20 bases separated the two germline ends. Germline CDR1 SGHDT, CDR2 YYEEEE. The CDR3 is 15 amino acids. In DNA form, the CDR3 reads TGTGCCAGCACCCCCGGTGGGGGAACCAGGGAAAAACTGTTTTTT. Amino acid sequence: CASTPGGGTREKLFF.

In DNA form, the CDR3 reads TGCAGCGTTGAAGGTGGGCAGGGCCCAGATACGCAGTATTTT. It codes for CSVEGGQGPDTQYF. The chain recombines TRBV29-1 with TRBJ2-3; D perhaps matches TRBD1 (5 bases). This CDR3 has 14 residues. V was pared by 1 base and J by 4 bases, with 12 bases between. CDR1 SQVTM and CDR2 ANQGSEA come from the germline V gene.

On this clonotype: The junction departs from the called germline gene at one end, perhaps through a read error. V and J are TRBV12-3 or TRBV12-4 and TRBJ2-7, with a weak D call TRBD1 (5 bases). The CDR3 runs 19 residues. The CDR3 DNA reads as TGTACCAGCAGTTTAGGTACCTGGACATCCTTCTTAATCTCCTACGAGCAGTACTTC. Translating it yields CTSSLGTWTSFLISYEQYF.

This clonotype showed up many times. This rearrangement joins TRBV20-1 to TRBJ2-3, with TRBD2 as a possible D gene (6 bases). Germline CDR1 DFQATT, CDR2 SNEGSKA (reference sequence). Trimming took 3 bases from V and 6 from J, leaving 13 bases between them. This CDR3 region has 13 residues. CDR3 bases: TGCAGTGCTAGGGGCGGGGAAGGCGATACGCAGTATTTT. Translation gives CSARGGEGDTQYF.

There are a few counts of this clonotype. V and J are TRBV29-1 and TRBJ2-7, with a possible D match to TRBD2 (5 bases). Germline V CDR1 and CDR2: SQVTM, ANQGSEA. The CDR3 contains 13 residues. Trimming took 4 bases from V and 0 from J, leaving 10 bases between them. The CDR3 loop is CSVGRSSSYEQYF. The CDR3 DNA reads TGCAGCGTTGGGAGGAGTAGCTCCTACGAGCAGTACTTC.

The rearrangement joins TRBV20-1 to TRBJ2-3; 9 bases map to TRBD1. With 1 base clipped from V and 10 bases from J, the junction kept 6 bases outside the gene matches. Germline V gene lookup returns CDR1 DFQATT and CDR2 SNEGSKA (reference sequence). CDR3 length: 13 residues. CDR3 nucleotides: TGCAGTGCTAGAGGACAGGGGGGGGACGCGCAGTATTTT. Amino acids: CSARGQGGDAQYF.

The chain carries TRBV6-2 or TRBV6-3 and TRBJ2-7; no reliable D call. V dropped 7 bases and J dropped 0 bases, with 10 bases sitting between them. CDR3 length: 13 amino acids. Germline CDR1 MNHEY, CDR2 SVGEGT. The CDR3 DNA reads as TGTGCCAGCAAGGTCCCTAACTCCTACGAGCAGTACTTC. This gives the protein CASKVPNSYEQYF.

The CDR3 DNA sequence: TGTGCCAGCAATAACAACAGGATCGGGGAGCTGTTTTTT. Protein: CASNNNRIGELFF. This chain joins TRBV6-1 and TRBJ2-2, with D maybe TRBD1 (5 bases). Looked up from germline, CDR1 is MNHNS and CDR2 is SASEGT. Trimming stripped 7 bases from V and 7 bases from J, with 13 bases between. This CDR3 comprises 13 residues.

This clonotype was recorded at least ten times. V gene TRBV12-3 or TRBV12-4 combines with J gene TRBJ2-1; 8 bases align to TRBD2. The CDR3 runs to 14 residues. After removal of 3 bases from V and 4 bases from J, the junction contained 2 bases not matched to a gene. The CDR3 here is CASSFGGRYNEQFF. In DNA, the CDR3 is TGTGCCAGCAGTTTTGGCGGGAGGTACAATGAGCAGTTCTTC.

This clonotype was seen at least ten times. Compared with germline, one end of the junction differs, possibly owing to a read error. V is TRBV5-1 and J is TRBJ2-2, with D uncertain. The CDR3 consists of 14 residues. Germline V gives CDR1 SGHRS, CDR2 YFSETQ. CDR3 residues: CASSLDPNTGELFF. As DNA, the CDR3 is TGTGCCAGCAGCTTAGATCCGAACACCGGGGAGCTGTTTTTT. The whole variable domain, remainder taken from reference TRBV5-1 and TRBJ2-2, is KAGVTQTPRYLIKTRGQQVTLSCSPISGHRSVSWYQQTPGQGLQFLFEYFSETQRNKGNFPGRFSGRQFSNSRSEMNVSTLELGDSALYLCASSLDPNTGELFFGEGSRLTVL.

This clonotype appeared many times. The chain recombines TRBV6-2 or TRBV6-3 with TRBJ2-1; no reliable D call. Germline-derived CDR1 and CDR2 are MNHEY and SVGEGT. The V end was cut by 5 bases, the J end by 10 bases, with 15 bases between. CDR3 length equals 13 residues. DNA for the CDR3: TGTGCCAGCAGTATCGTAGCTTCCTGGGAGCAGTTCTTC. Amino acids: CASSIVASWEQFF.

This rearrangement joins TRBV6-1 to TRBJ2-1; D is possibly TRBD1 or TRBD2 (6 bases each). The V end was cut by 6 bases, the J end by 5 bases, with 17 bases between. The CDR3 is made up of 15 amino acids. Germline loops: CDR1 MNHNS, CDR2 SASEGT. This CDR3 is CASRFAGGLDNEQFF. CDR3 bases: TGTGCCAGCAGGTTCGCCGGGGGCCTGGACAATGAGCAGTTCTTC.

The CDR3 region is CASSLVMASYEQYF. CDR3 in DNA: TGTGCCAGCAGCTTAGTTATGGCCTCCTACGAGCAGTACTTC. The rearrangement links TRBV7-2 to TRBJ2-7; D remains ambiguous. Between the trimmed V and J ends, which lost 1 base and 0 bases, there was a span of 7 bases. Germline values: CDR1 SGHTA, CDR2 FQGNSA. The CDR3 has 14 residues.

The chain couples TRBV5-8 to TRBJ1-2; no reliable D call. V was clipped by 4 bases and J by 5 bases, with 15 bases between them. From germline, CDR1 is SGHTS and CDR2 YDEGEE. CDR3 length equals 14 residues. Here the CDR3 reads CASSTNRQAYGYTF. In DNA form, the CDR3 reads TGTGCCAGCAGCACTAACCGGCAGGCTTATGGCTACACCTTC.

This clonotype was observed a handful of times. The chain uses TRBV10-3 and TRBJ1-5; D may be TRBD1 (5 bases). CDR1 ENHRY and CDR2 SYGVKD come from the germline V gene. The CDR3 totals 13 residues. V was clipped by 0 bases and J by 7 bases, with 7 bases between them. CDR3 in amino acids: CAISESRDQPQHF. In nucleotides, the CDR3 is TGTGCCATCAGTGAGTCAAGGGACCAGCCCCAGCATTTT.

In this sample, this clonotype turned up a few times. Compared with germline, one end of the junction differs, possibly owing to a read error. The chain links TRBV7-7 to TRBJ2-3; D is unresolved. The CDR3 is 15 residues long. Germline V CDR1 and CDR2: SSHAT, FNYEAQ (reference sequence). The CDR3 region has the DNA TGTGCTAGCAGCTTGGACGGTTCTAGCACAGATACGCAGTATTTT. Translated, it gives CASSLDGSSTDTQYF.